This TCR beta chain was recovered during a study of shared clonotypes between healthy human individuals. Notes on this clone: Its target is not known.

Only CD45RO-negative cells positively selected for CCR7 counted as naive CD8 cells, so terminally differentiated effector memory CD45RA+ cells were excluded. A deep-level run was used for the assay. Sequencing used immunoSEQ multiplex PCR; TCRdb keeps in-frame clones, though not all of them. The sample consists of under 600,000 clones, roughly 98% of them appearing once. Regarding the study as a whole: Only blood was sampled, and tissue TCR repertoires likely differ from blood ones.

The J segment lost 2 bases and the V segment lost 7 bases, leaving 9 bases of the junction unmatched. Germline V gene data show CDR1 as SQVTM and CDR2 as ANQGSEA. The CDR3 contains 14 residues. What was sequenced was naive CD8+ T cells sorted from blood. This chain joins TRBV29-1 and TRBJ2-7, with TRBD1 matching over 9 bases. The receptor was derived from a man younger than 40 in good health. The CDR3 here is CSAFGQGTAYEQYF. CDR3 nucleotides: TGCAGCGCTTTTGGACAGGGGACTGCCTACGAGCAGTACTTC.